These 23 T cell receptor beta chains were sequenced from one sample in a study of cytomegalovirus exposure and HLA in healthy donors. PCR involved 60 Vbeta and 13 Jbeta primers. Some clones are missing from TCRdb's copy, which holds only in-frame ones; the method was immunoSEQ multiplex PCR. The table lists a few hundred thousand clones, roughly 80% of them singletons, with 2.9% in the top ten. Sequencing was done on a sample of PBMCs. Receptors were obtained from a man aged 30 to 45 in good health and CMV-seronegative.

This chain links TRBV25-1 with TRBJ2-7, with D possibly TRBD1 on 6 matching bases. The CDR3 totals 14 residues. V dropped 1 base and J dropped 5 bases, with 12 bases sitting between them. The germline V gene encodes CDR1 MGHDK and CDR2 SYGVNS. The CDR3 reads CASSEWGRGNEQYF. In DNA, the CDR3 is TGTGCCAGCAGTGAATGGGGCAGGGGCAACGAGCAGTACTTC.

The chain recombines TRBV7-9 with TRBJ1-5, with a possible D match to TRBD1 (5 bases). The germline V and J ends were trimmed by 1 base and 8 bases, with 9 bases remaining between them. The germline gives CDR1 SEHNR, CDR2 FQNEAQ (reference sequence). This CDR3 is 13 amino acids long. The CDR3 loop reads CASSLGGGEPQHF. The CDR3 DNA sequence: TGTGCCAGCAGCTTAGGGGGCGGGGAGCCCCAGCATTTT.

This clone turned up a few times. The CDR3 is CASSAPNWRDRGETQYF. Here the CDR3 DNA reads TGTGCCAGCAGTGCCCCAAACTGGAGGGACAGGGGTGAGACCCAGTACTTC. J is TRBJ2-5 and V is TRBV2; 10 bases map to TRBD1. This CDR3 has 17 residues. V trimming: 4 bases; J trimming: 5 bases; junction bases outside the gene matches: 13. The germline V gene encodes CDR1 SNHLY and CDR2 FYNNEI.

V and J are TRBV9 and TRBJ1-1; D gene uncertain. Germline CDR1 and CDR2: SGDLS and YYNGEE. CDR3 length: 12 amino acids. Trimming cost V 0 bases and J 10 bases, with 10 bases left between them. The CDR3 coding sequence is TGTGCCAGCAGCGTAGCGGGAACGGGAGCTTTCTTT. Protein sequence: CASSVAGTGAFF.

The V and J genes are TRBV29-1 and TRBJ1-1; no clear D gene. Trimming removed 6 bases at V and 5 bases at J, with 10 bases between. CDR1 and CDR2 from the germline V gene are SQVTM and ANQGSEA. The CDR3 is 11 amino acids. The CDR3 region is CSVALLTEAFF. The CDR3 bases are TGCAGCGTCGCCCTTCTAACTGAAGCTTTCTTT.

The V call is TRBV4-3, the J call TRBJ1-1, with a possible D match to TRBD1 (6 bases). The CDR3 covers 13 residues. Germline CDR1 and CDR2: LGHNA and YSLEER. Trimming left V 2 bases short and J 4 bases short, with 8 bases between. CDR3 loop: CASSQLQGTEAFF. CDR3 in DNA: TGCGCCAGCAGCCAATTACAGGGCACTGAAGCTTTCTTT.

The V call is TRBV25-1, the J call TRBJ1-5; 7 bases map to TRBD1. The V gene end was trimmed by 4 bases and the J gene end by 1 base; junction bases not matched to a gene: 4. Germline lookup yields CDR1 MGHDK and CDR2 SYGVNS. The CDR3 has 15 amino acids. This CDR3 is CASSVGQVSNQPQHF. DNA for the CDR3: TGTGCCAGCAGTGTCGGACAGGTGAGCAATCAGCCCCAGCATTTT.

This clone was detected once. J is TRBJ1-1 and V is TRBV19; 9 positions agree with TRBD1. The CDR3 runs to 15 residues. CDR1 and CDR2 (germline): LNHDA, SQIVND (reference sequence). After removal of 3 bases from V and 4 bases from J, the junction contained 6 bases not matched to a gene. The CDR3 DNA follows: TGTGCCAGTAGTATCCGGGACAGGGATGCCACTGAAGCTTTCTTT. Protein product: CASSIRDRDATEAFF.

In regard to this clone: The sample has other DNA sequences that encode this CDR3 too. The CDR3 here is CASSLGTGGNSPLHF. For the CDR3, the DNA is TGTGCCAGCAGTCTAGGGACAGGGGGTAATTCACCCCTCCACTTT. This chain joins TRBV6-6 and TRBJ1-6; 11 bases are a match to TRBD1. The V segment lost 5 bases and the J segment 6 bases; nucleotides outside the gene matches: 3. The CDR3 covers 15 residues. The germline V gene has CDR1 MNHNY and CDR2 SVGAGI (reference sequence).

The chain recombines TRBV28 with TRBJ1-5; D unclear. The CDR3 extends over 16 amino acids. CDR1 and CDR2 (germline): MDHEN, SYDVKM. Trimming shortened V by 6 bases and J by 0 bases, and 15 bases separated the two germline ends. As DNA, the CDR3 is TGTGCCAGCAGCCCCCGACCGGGAGTTAGCAATCAGCCCCAGCATTTT. The encoded protein is CASSPRPGVSNQPQHF.

This sequence joins TRBV19 and TRBJ1-5; 11 bases align to TRBD1. Germline V gives CDR1 LNHDA, CDR2 SQIVND (reference sequence). The CDR3 has 17 amino acids. V shed 5 bases, J shed 4 bases, and the junction held 10 bases outside the gene matches. The CDR3 bases are TGTGCCAGTAGTCCTCCAACCGGGACAGGGGGGAATCAGCCCCAGCATTTT. As protein: CASSPPTGTGGNQPQHF. Supplemented by reference TRBV19 and TRBJ1-5, the full variable domain reads DGGITQSPKYLFRKEGQNVTLSCEQNLNHDAMYWYRQDPGQGLRLIYYSQIVNDFQKGDIAEGYSVSREKKESFPLTVTSAQKNPTAFYLCASSPPTGTGGNQPQHFGDGTRLSIL.

This chain links TRBV28 with TRBJ1-2; D not certain. The CDR3 sequence is 16 residues long. CDR1 MDHEN and CDR2 SYDVKM come from the germline V gene. The germline V and J ends were trimmed by 2 bases and 13 bases, with 26 bases remaining between them. This CDR3 reads CASSLKESVRRPIFTF. CDR3 DNA: TGTGCCAGCAGTTTAAAGGAATCTGTCAGGCGTCCCATTTTCACCTTC.

The chain recombines TRBV27 with TRBJ1-2; no definite D call. V was cut by 0 bases and J by 5 bases, with 13 bases left in between. The germline V gene has CDR1 MNHEY and CDR2 SMNVEV (reference sequence). This CDR3 is 15 amino acids long. CDR3 coding DNA: TGTGCCAGCAGTTTATCGAGGATAGTGAATTATGGCTACACCTTC. Protein product: CASSLSRIVNYGYTF.

V usage is TRBV27 and J usage is TRBJ2-1, with 11 bases lining up with TRBD2. The V gene's germline CDR1 is MNHEY and CDR2 SMNVEV (reference sequence). J was trimmed by 3 bases and V by 6 bases; bases with no gene match: 10. This CDR3 has 17 amino acids. CDR3 protein: CASRSTSGGKLYNEQFF. For the CDR3, the DNA is TGTGCCAGCAGATCAACTAGCGGGGGTAAACTCTACAATGAGCAGTTCTTC.

This clone was seen a few times. V and J are TRBV29-1 and TRBJ1-1; 8 bases are shared with TRBD1. The V segment lost 4 bases and the J segment 1 base; nucleotides outside the gene matches: 11. The CDR3 has 16 amino acids. Germline values: CDR1 SQVTM, CDR2 ANQGSEA. The CDR3 spells CSVAPRPGGRNTEAFF. The CDR3 region has the DNA TGCAGCGTTGCTCCCCGGCCAGGGGGCAGGAACACTGAAGCTTTCTTT.

This clone was observed once. The chain couples TRBV19 to TRBJ1-2; 10 nucleotides match TRBD1. V shed 7 bases, J shed 2 bases, and the junction held 13 bases outside the gene matches. The germline gives CDR1 LNHDA, CDR2 SQIVND (reference sequence). The CDR3 has 17 amino acids. The CDR3 nucleotides read TGTGCCAGTACCCGCTCTCCCGGGACAGGGGAAAACTATGGCTACACCTTC. It translates to CASTRSPGTGENYGYTF.

The chain joins TRBV2 to TRBJ2-1; D is possibly TRBD2 (6 bases). This CDR3 contains 14 residues. The V end was cut by 6 bases, the J end by 1 base, with 10 bases between. The V gene's germline CDR1 is SNHLY and CDR2 FYNNEI. The CDR3 region is CASRSGLSYNEQFF. The DNA for the CDR3 is TGTGCCAGCAGATCGGGACTTTCCTACAATGAGCAGTTCTTC.

V is TRBV28 and J is TRBJ2-3; the D gene is possibly TRBD1 (5 bases). The germline V gene encodes CDR1 MDHEN and CDR2 SYDVKM. The CDR3 runs 13 residues. With 5 bases removed from V and 2 bases from J, the gap between germline ends came to 8 bases. In DNA, the CDR3 is TGTGCCAGCAGTGCAGGGTTCACAGATACGCAGTATTTT. Translating it yields CASSAGFTDTQYF.

In the case of this clone: Within the sample, other DNA sequences also encode this same CDR3. This chain uses TRBV18 with TRBJ1-1; TRBD1 matches at 9 bases. Losses at the gene ends were 6 bases for V and 4 bases for J; bases not matched to a gene: 3. The CDR3 is 13 residues long. CDR1 is KGHSH, CDR2 LQKENI, per germline. CDR3 in amino acids: CASSPTGGTEAFF. CDR3 bases: TGTGCCAGCTCTCCGACAGGGGGCACTGAAGCTTTCTTT.

The chain uses TRBV6-1 and TRBJ1-5; D not certain. This CDR3 contains 14 residues. The V gene lost 8 bases and the J gene lost 1 base, with 12 bases spanning the gap. Looked up from germline, CDR1 is MNHNS and CDR2 is SASEGT. The CDR3 reads CASGKGQSNQPQHF. The DNA of the CDR3 is TGTGCCAGCGGTAAAGGGCAGAGCAATCAGCCCCAGCATTTT.

The rearrangement uses TRBV6-5 and TRBJ2-5; possible D gene TRBD2, 7 bases. The V and J ends lost 6 bases and 5 bases respectively, with 16 bases between them. The CDR3 consists of 14 residues. CDR1 and CDR2 from the germline V gene are MNHEY and SVGAGI. The CDR3 spells CASSRAGAFETQYF. CDR3 nucleotides: TGTGCCAGCAGCAGGGCGGGGGCCTTTGAGACCCAGTACTTC.

This sequence joins TRBV7-9 and TRBJ1-4; no clear D gene. V was shortened by 2 bases and J by 0 bases, with 7 bases between the two germline ends. CDR3 length equals 15 residues. Germline assignment: CDR1 SEHNR and CDR2 FQNEAQ (reference sequence). CDR3 amino acids: CASSLRVSTNEKLFF. The CDR3 DNA reads TGTGCCAGCAGCTTACGAGTGTCAACTAATGAAAAACTGTTTTTT.

This rearrangement joins TRBV6-1 to TRBJ2-1; TRBD2 agrees at 12 bases. Germline lookup yields CDR1 MNHNS and CDR2 SASEGT. The CDR3 sequence is 16 residues long. V was clipped by 3 bases and J by 4 bases; unmatched bases: 4. The CDR3, as DNA: TGTGCCAGCAGTGAGGGAGGGACTAGCGGGTACAATGAGCAGTTCTTC. As protein: CASSEGGTSGYNEQFF.